This TCR beta chain was recovered during a study of cytotoxic CD8 clonotypes in ibrutinib-treated CLL. Investigators sought sequencing depths of between 1 in 200,000 and 1 in 1 million T cells. The repertoire was sequenced with immunoSEQ multiplex PCR; TCRdb's copy has only in-frame clones and lacks some. The sample consists of about 97,000 clones, approximately 71% of them appearing once. Concerning this clone: Its antigen is still unknown.

General study points: Elevated clonality accompanied ibrutinib response, with a return toward baseline values at progression. Sustained-remission and progressing patients had unequal sampling times.

Germline lookup yields CDR1 MDHEN and CDR2 SYDVKM. With 2 bases clipped from V and 6 bases from J, the junction kept 12 bases outside the gene matches. CDR3 length: 18 amino acids. Genomic DNA for TCR beta libraries, around 2.1 micrograms, came from cryopreserved PBMCs. The sample in question was PBMCs, obtained after 24 months of ibrutinib treatment. The chain carries TRBV28 and TRBJ2-2; 10 positions match TRBD2. The receptor comes from a human donor with chronic lymphocytic leukemia. The CDR3 DNA follows: TGTGCCAGCAGTTTACGGTCGTTTGCTAGCGGGAGCTCCGGGGAGCTGTTTTTT. Protein product: CASSLRSFASGSSGELFF.